The 16 T cell receptor beta chains listed next were all sequenced from one sample in a study of blood T cell repertoires in COVID-19. Assay used: immunoSEQ multiplex PCR; TCRdb lists only in-frame clones, some missing. The data show 65,000 to 70,000 clones, roughly 87% seen once. Sequencing was carried out using peripheral blood. Receptors were obtained from an elderly woman with acute or convalescent COVID-19.

This chain connects TRBV7-2 to TRBJ2-2, with D perhaps matching TRBD1 (5 bases). In germline, CDR1 is SGHTA, CDR2 FQGNSA. The CDR3 spans 15 residues. V was pared by 5 bases and J by 4 bases, with 14 bases between. Here the CDR3 reads CASSLTALTTGELFF. DNA for the CDR3: TGTGCCAGCAGCCTGACAGCCCTAACCACCGGGGAGCTGTTTTTT.

The genes are TRBV7-2 and TRBJ1-5, with 7 positions matching TRBD1. Germline V CDR1 and CDR2: SGHTA, FQGNSA. J lost 4 bases, V lost 5 bases, and 2 bases had no gene match. The CDR3 is 13 amino acids. In DNA form, the CDR3 reads TGTGCCAGCAGCATGGGACAGAATCAGCCCCAGCATTTT. It translates to CASSMGQNQPQHF.

The V gene is TRBV2, the J gene TRBJ1-2; 10 bases are a match to TRBD1. Germline V gives CDR1 SNHLY, CDR2 FYNNEI. CDR3 size: 14 residues. V gave up 6 bases and J gave up 8 bases; unmatched junction bases: 9. DNA for the CDR3: TGTGCCAGCAGCGCTCAGTGGGACAGGGGAGGCTACACCTTC. Its translation: CASSAQWDRGGYTF.

CDR3 sequence (DNA): TGTGCCAGCTCCGGGGGTCCCGGGGAGCTGTTTTTT. Translating it yields CASSGGPGELFF. This rearrangement joins TRBV6-5 to TRBJ2-2; tentative D call: TRBD2 (6 bases). The CDR3 has 12 amino acids. Germline lookup yields CDR1 MNHEY and CDR2 SVGAGI. V was cut by 8 bases and J by 6 bases, with 10 bases left in between.

V and J are TRBV5-6 and TRBJ1-1; the match to TRBD1 covers 8 bases. Germline V gene lookup returns CDR1 SGHDT and CDR2 YYEEEE. The CDR3 is 15 amino acids. V shed 3 bases and J 4 bases; nucleotides not matched to a gene: 8. The CDR3 DNA follows: TGTGCCAGCAGCTGGGGGGACAGGTTGGCCACTGAAGCTTTCTTT. Its protein product is CASSWGDRLATEAFF.

This clone was picked up a small number of times. The chain has TRBV2 and TRBJ2-3; no reliable D call. The CDR3 loop spans 14 amino acids. Deletions cut 6 bases from V and 2 bases from J, with 12 bases between. Germline lookup yields CDR1 SNHLY and CDR2 FYNNEI. CDR3 coding DNA: TGTGCCAGCAGGCTTAGCCTATTCACAGATACGCAGTATTTT. This sequence encodes CASRLSLFTDTQYF.

V is TRBV11-2 and J is TRBJ2-5, with TRBD2 matching over 8 bases. Trimming took 5 bases from V and 8 from J; bases not matched to a gene: 16. From germline, CDR1 is SGHAT and CDR2 FQNNGV. The CDR3 is 16 residues long. CDR3 nucleotide sequence: TGTGCCAGCAGCGCTGTATGGACTAGCCCCCTAGGAACCCAGTACTTC. Translating it yields CASSAVWTSPLGTQYF.

The chain links TRBV11-3 to TRBJ2-7; TRBD2 aligns across 11 bases. The CDR3 contains 15 residues. Per the germline V gene, CDR1 is SGHNT and CDR2 is YENEEA. After removal of 6 bases from V and 2 bases from J, the junction contained 6 bases not matched to a gene. The CDR3 is CASRTSGSCAYEQYF. The CDR3, as DNA: TGTGCCAGCAGAACTAGCGGGAGTTGTGCCTACGAGCAGTACTTC.

V is TRBV5-3 and J is TRBJ2-1; 7 positions agree with TRBD2. TRBV5-3 has ORF status, its function being uncertain. V lost 6 bases and J lost 4; bases outside the gene matches: 10. The CDR3 length is 15 residues. CDR3 bases: TGTGCCAGAACCTCATGCGGGGAGGGATACAATGAGCAGTTCTTC. The encoded protein is CARTSCGEGYNEQFF.

V gene TRBV7-2 combines with J gene TRBJ1-2; 8 bases are a match to TRBD1. V trimming: 4 bases; J trimming: 7 bases; junction bases outside the gene matches: 5. The CDR3 extends over 13 amino acids. Looked up from germline, CDR1 is SGHTA and CDR2 is FQGNSA. The CDR3 reads CASSSTGATGYTF. As DNA, the CDR3 is TGTGCCAGCAGCTCGACAGGGGCGACTGGCTACACCTTC.

The chain joins TRBV18 to TRBJ2-2, with D perhaps TRBD1 (6 bases). Germline lookup yields CDR1 KGHSH and CDR2 LQKENI. V was trimmed by 4 bases and J by 3 bases, leaving 12 bases between them. The CDR3 runs to 15 residues. CDR3 bases: TGTGCCAGCTCACAATTGGGGGCAGACACCGGGGAGCTGTTTTTT. It yields the protein CASSQLGADTGELFF.

This clone was counted once. V is TRBV2 and J is TRBJ1-5, with 8 bases fitting TRBD1. V shed 3 bases, J shed 8 bases, and the junction held 9 bases outside the gene matches. The CDR3 length is 15 residues. From germline, CDR1 is SNHLY and CDR2 FYNNEI. CDR3 loop: CASSDPTGGVKPQHF. The CDR3 DNA reads TGTGCCAGCAGTGACCCAACAGGGGGTGTAAAGCCCCAGCATTTT.

This clone showed up just once. V and J are TRBV4-1 and TRBJ2-7; 8 bases align to TRBD2. The CDR3 length is 15 residues. Germline lookup yields CDR1 MGHRA and CDR2 YSYEKL. The V segment lost 2 bases and the J segment 4 bases; nucleotides outside the gene matches: 7. CDR3 sequence: CASSQSRGGQYEQYF. CDR3 in DNA: TGCGCCAGCAGCCAATCCCGGGGGGGCCAATACGAGCAGTACTTC.

The gene calls are TRBV18 and TRBJ2-7; D is possibly TRBD2 (6 bases). CDR3 size: 13 residues. Trimming stripped 9 bases from V and 0 bases from J, with 12 bases between. CDR1 and CDR2 from the germline V gene are KGHSH and LQKENI. The CDR3 DNA sequence: TGTGCCAGTACGGAGGGACTCTCCTACGAGCAGTACTTC. Translated: CASTEGLSYEQYF.

This clone was recorded a few times. The rearrangement joins TRBV19 to TRBJ1-6; the match to TRBD1 covers 9 bases. Germline V gene lookup returns CDR1 LNHDA and CDR2 SQIVND (reference sequence). J was trimmed by 6 bases and V by 7 bases; bases with no gene match: 10. There are 16 residues in the CDR3. Here the CDR3 DNA reads TGTGCCAGTACCGCCGGGACAGGGAGTCGTAATTCACCCCTCCACTTT. It yields the protein CASTAGTGSRNSPLHF.

The count of this clone is one. This chain links TRBV5-1 with TRBJ1-2, with TRBD1 identical over 7 bases. Germline loops: CDR1 SGHRS, CDR2 YFSETQ. The CDR3 covers 14 residues. V lost 0 bases to trimming and J lost 8 bases; unmatched junction nucleotides: 7. The CDR3 DNA follows: TGCGCCAGCAGCTTGGGACAGGGAGGCCTCGGCTACACCTTC. Translation gives CASSLGQGGLGYTF.